The rows below give T cell receptor beta chains drawn from one sample of a study of human T cells and chemical hapten exposure. TCRdb fed the RACE reads into MiXCR, producing one record per CDR3 protein. The data show 270,000 or so distinct CDR3 sequences, about 7.7% seen once. The material sequenced was whole blood, taken in connection with sensitization to the hapten diphenylcyclopropenone (DPC). The receptors were gathered from a man younger than 35 with alopecia areata. Some clones in this sample may be carry-over from other donors' samples. CDR3s leave out the opening cysteine and the closing phenylalanine or tryptophan. D genes are given only for firm matches.

V gene	D gene	J gene	CDR3 protein
TRBV12-3/TRBV12-4	TRBD1	TRBJ1-4	ASGGTANEKLF
TRBV6-5	TRBD1	TRBJ1-6	ASSPPQGAEVSPLH
TRBV20-1	NA	TRBJ2-2	SARETSGELF
TRBV4-3	NA	TRBJ1-1	ASSQFHRLNTEAF
TRBV6-2/TRBV6-3	TRBD1	TRBJ1-5	ASLDGTAPQPQH
TRBV12-3/TRBV12-4	TRBD1	TRBJ1-6	ASSPGQGASSPLH
TRBV29-1	TRBD1	TRBJ2-3	SVNRDRAHDTQY
TRBV7-2	NA	TRBJ2-3	ASSLTENTDTQY
TRBV29-1	TRBD1	TRBJ1-4	SVEERDRGYEKLF
TRBV6-5	TRBD1	TRBJ1-6	ASSDRQGLNSPLH
TRBV20-1	NA	TRBJ2-1	SARDMTGHEQF
TRBV12-3/TRBV12-4	TRBD2	TRBJ2-1	ASSLVGTSSYNEQF
TRBV7-8	NA	TRBJ1-1	ASSFNEYTEAF